This T cell receptor (beta chain) is drawn from a study of blood T cell repertoires in COVID-19. On the study more broadly: Donors in the United States, Italy and Spain gave samples during acute or convalescent COVID-19.

The CDR3 covers 16 residues. J gave up 7 bases and V 2 bases, and 6 bases lay outside the gene matches. Germline-derived CDR1 and CDR2 are MNHNY and SVGAGI (reference sequence). TCRdb keeps only in-frame clones here, not all; method: immunoSEQ multiplex PCR. The table lists about 27,000 clones, about 80% of them singletons. This TCR derives from a woman older than 75 with acute or convalescent COVID-19. The chain has TRBV6-6 and TRBJ1-5; TRBD1 aligns across 12 bases. The specimen was peripheral blood. The CDR3: CASSYGTGGAGQPQHF. CDR3 coding DNA: TGTGCCAGCAGTTACGGGACAGGGGGCGCCGGGCAGCCCCAGCATTTT.